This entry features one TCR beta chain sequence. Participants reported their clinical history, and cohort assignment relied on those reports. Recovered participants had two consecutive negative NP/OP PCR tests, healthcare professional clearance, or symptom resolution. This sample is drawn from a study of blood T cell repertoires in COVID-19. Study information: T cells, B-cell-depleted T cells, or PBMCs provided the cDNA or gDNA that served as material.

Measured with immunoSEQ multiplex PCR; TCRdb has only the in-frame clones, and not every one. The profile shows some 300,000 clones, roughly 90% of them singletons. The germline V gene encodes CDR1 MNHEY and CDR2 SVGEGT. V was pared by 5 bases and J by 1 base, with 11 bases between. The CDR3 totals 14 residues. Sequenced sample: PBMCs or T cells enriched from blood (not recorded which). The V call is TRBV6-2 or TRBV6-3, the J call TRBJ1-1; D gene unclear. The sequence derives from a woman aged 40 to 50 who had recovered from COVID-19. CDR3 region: CASSQQNRNTEAFF. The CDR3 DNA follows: TGTGCCAGCAGTCAACAAAACAGGAACACTGAAGCTTTCTTT.